These 5 T cell receptor beta chains originate from one sample sequenced in a study of T cells in Graves' hyperthyroidism and ophthalmopathy. The investigators amplified TCR beta CDR3 regions from RNA transcripts. In the first-round RT-PCR of the TCR CDR3, the HTBI primer set was used. TCRdb fed the multiplex PCR reads into MiXCR, producing one record per CDR3 protein. The sample lists hundreds of thousands of distinct CDR3 sequences; 20% to 25% were seen once. Sequencing used blood. The origin of the receptors is a man aged 30 to 39 with Graves' ophthalmopathy.

The sample holds many counts of this clonotype. J is TRBJ2-1 and V is TRBV5-1; TRBD1 might be the D (6 bases). The CDR3 spans 15 residues. The germline V gene encodes CDR1 SGHRS and CDR2 YFSETQ. Deletions cut 0 bases from V and 6 bases from J, with 13 bases between. DNA of the CDR3: TGCGCCAGCAGCTTGGATAATTCGGACAGCAATGAGCAGTTCTTC. This codes for CASSLDNSDSNEQFF.

The chain recombines TRBV4-1 with TRBJ1-4, with D perhaps TRBD1 (6 bases). This CDR3 has 15 amino acids. Germline CDR1 and CDR2: MGHRA and YSYEKL. Trimming took 5 bases from V and 3 from J, leaving 13 bases between them. The CDR3 loop reads CASSSVAGANEKLFF. CDR3 nucleotides: TGCGCCAGCAGCTCCGTAGCAGGGGCTAATGAAAAACTGTTTTTT.

The chain links TRBV5-1 to TRBJ2-3; 10 nucleotides align to TRBD2. V gave up 4 bases and J gave up 2 bases; unmatched junction bases: 7. This CDR3 comprises 16 residues. Germline CDR1 SGHRS, CDR2 YFSETQ. The CDR3 nucleotides read TGCGCCAGCAGCCCGAAGACTAGCGGGTACACAGATACGCAGTATTTT. This codes for CASSPKTSGYTDTQYF.

This chain links TRBV18 with TRBJ2-7; 9 nucleotides agree with TRBD1. The V and J ends lost 2 bases and 0 bases, in that order; junction bases with no gene match: 5. The CDR3 is 16 residues long. Germline V gene sequence: CDR1 KGHSH, CDR2 LQKENI. CDR3 DNA: TGTGCCAGCTCACCAGGGGACAGGGCTATCTCCTACGAGCAGTACTTC. Protein: CASSPGDRAISYEQYF.

The J gene is TRBJ2-1, the V gene TRBV29-1, with 9 bases that match TRBD2. The CDR3 spans 15 residues. In germline, CDR1 is SQVTM, CDR2 ANQGSEA. J was trimmed by 1 base and V by 4 bases; bases with no gene match: 5. The CDR3 DNA sequence: TGCAGCGTTGGGGCGCGGGAGGGTTCCTACAATGAGCAGTTCTTC. It specifies CSVGAREGSYNEQFF.